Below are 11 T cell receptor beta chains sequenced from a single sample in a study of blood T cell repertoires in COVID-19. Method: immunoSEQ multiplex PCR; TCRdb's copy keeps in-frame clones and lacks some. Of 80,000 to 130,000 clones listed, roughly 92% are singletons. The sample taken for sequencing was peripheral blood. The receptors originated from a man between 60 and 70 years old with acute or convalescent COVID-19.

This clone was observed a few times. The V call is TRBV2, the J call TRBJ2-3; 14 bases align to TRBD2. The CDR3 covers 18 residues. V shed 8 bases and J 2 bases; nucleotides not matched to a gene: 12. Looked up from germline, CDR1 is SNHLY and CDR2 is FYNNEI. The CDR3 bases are TGTGCCAGCGGAGGAGGCGGACTAGCGGGAGGACTCACAGATACGCAGTATTTT. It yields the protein CASGGGGLAGGLTDTQYF.

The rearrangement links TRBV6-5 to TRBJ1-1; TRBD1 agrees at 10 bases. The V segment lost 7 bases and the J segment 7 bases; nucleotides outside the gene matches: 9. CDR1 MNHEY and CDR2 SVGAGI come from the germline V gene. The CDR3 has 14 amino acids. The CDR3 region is CASNRQGAKSEAFF. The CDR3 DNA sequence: TGTGCCAGCAATCGACAGGGGGCTAAAAGTGAAGCTTTCTTT.

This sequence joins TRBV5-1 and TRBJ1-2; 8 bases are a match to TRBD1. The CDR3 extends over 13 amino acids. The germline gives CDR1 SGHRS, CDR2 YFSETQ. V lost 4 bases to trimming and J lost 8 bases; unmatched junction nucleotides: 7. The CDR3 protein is CASSRGQGHGYTF. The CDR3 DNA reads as TGCGCCAGCAGCCGAGGACAGGGCCACGGCTACACCTTC. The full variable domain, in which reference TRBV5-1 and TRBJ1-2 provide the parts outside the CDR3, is KAGVTQTPRYLIKTRGQQVTLSCSPISGHRSVSWYQQTPGQGLQFLFEYFSETQRNKGNFPGRFSGRQFSNSRSEMNVSTLELGDSALYLCASSRGQGHGYTFGSGTRLTVV.

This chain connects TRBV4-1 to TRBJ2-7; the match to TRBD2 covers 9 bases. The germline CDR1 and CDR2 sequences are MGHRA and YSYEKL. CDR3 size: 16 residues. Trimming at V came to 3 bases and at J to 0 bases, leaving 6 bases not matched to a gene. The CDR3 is CASSQASGTISYEQYF. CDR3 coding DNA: TGCGCCAGCAGCCAGGCTAGCGGGACCATCTCCTACGAGCAGTACTTC.

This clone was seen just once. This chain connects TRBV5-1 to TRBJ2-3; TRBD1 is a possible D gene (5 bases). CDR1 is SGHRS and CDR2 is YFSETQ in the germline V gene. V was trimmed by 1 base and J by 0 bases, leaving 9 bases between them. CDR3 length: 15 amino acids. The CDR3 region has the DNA TGCGCCAGCAGCTTGAGGGGCCTTAGCACAGATACGCAGTATTTT. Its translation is CASSLRGLSTDTQYF.

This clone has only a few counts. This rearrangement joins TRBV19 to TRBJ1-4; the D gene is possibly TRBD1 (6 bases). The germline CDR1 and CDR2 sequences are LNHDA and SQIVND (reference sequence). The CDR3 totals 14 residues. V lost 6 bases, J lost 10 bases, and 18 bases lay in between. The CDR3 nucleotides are TGTGCCAGTAGAGAACAACAGGGTCTGCGAAAACTGTTTTTT. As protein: CASREQQGLRKLFF.

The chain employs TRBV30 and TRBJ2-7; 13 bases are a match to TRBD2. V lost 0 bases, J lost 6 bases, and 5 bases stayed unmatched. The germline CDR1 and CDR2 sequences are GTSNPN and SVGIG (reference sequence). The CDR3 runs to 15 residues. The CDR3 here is CAWSVGLAGDREQYV. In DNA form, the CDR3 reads TGTGCCTGGAGTGTTGGACTAGCGGGAGATCGCGAGCAGTACGTC.

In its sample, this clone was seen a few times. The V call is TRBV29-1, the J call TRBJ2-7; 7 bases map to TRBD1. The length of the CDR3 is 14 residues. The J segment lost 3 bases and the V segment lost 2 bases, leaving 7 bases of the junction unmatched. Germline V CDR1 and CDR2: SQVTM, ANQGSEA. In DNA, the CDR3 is TGCAGCGTTGAAAGTAACAGGGGAAACTACGAGCAGTACTTC. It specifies CSVESNRGNYEQYF.

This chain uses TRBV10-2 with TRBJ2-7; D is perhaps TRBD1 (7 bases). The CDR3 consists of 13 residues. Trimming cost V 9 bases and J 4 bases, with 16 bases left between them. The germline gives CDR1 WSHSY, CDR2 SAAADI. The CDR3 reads CASRQGGGYEQYV. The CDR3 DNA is TGCGCCAGTAGACAGGGCGGAGGGTACGAGCAGTACGTC.

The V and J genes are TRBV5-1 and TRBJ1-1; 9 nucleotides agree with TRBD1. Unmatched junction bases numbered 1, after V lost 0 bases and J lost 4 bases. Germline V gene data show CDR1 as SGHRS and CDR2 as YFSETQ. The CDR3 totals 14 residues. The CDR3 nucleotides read TGCGCCAGCAGCTTGGAGACAGGGGGCACTGAAGCTTTCTTT. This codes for CASSLETGGTEAFF.

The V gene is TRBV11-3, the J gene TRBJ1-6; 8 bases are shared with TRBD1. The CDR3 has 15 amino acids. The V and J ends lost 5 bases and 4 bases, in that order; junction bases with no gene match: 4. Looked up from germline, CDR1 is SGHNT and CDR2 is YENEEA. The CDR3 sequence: CASSDRGSYNSPLHF. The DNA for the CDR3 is TGTGCCAGCAGCGACAGGGGCTCTTATAATTCACCCCTCCACTTT. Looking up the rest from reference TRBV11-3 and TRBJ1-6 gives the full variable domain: EAGVVQSPRYKIIEKKQPVAFWCNPISGHNTLYWYLQNLGQGPELLIRYENEEAVDDSQLPKDRFSAERLKGVDSTLKIQPAELGDSAVYLCASSDRGSYNSPLHFGNGTRLTVT.